This TCR beta chain derives from a study of early T cells in non-severe SARS-CoV-2 infection. This clonotype occurred many times. TCRdb reprocessed the 5' RACE reads with MiXCR, giving one entry per CDR3 protein. The profile shows about 94,000 distinct CDR3 sequences, roughly 13% of them singletons. V was shortened by 1 base and J by 7 bases, with 8 bases between the two germline ends. Germline loops: CDR1 MGHRA, CDR2 YSYEKL. The CDR3 has 13 amino acids. Sequencing was carried out using whole blood. This chain uses TRBV4-1 with TRBJ1-5, with D unresolved. The TCR comes from an adult who was a healthcare worker with PCR-confirmed SARS-CoV-2 infection or an uninfected control (not recorded which). CDR3 in amino acids: CASSQGVEQPQHF. CDR3 DNA sequence: TGCGCCAGCAGCCAAGGGGTAGAACAGCCCCAGCATTTT.